Listed here are 21 T cell receptor beta chains from one sample, sequenced in a study of memory CD4+ T cells and cytomegalovirus serostatus. Single viable CD3+CD4+CD8-CD45RO+ cells were sorted as the memory CD4+ T cells. Assay: immunoSEQ multiplex PCR; the TCRdb copy retains only in-frame clones and omits some. The table lists approximately 46,000 clones, approximately 81% of them singletons. Input material: memory CD4+ T cells from blood. Receptors originate from an adult in good health and CMV-seropositive.

The chain employs TRBV10-3 and TRBJ1-5; 9 bases agree with TRBD1. The germline V gene has CDR1 ENHRY and CDR2 SYGVKD. V lost 4 bases to trimming and J lost 7 bases; unmatched junction nucleotides: 5. The CDR3 loop spans 14 amino acids. The CDR3 region has the DNA TGTGCCATCAGTGGGACAGGGGAGGGGCAGCCCCAGCATTTT. Translation: CAISGTGEGQPQHF.

This clone occurred a few times. The gene calls are TRBV6-5 and TRBJ2-7; 7 bases are shared with TRBD2. Germline values: CDR1 MNHEY, CDR2 SVGAGI. V lost 0 bases, J lost 11 bases, and 10 bases stayed unmatched. This CDR3 has 14 amino acids. CDR3 residues: CASSYSPGDYRKYF. The CDR3 DNA reads as TGTGCCAGCAGTTACTCTCCGGGGGACTATAGAAAGTACTTC.

The chain recombines TRBV5-4 with TRBJ2-5; maybe TRBD1 (5 bases). V lost 3 bases and J 3 bases, leaving 12 bases between the germline ends. The CDR3 totals 14 residues. CDR1 is SGHNT, CDR2 YYREEE, per germline (reference sequence). In nucleotides, the CDR3 is TGTGCCAGCAGCTGGGGTGAAGGGGAAGAGACCCAGTACTTC. Amino acid sequence: CASSWGEGEETQYF.

The chain links TRBV11-2 to TRBJ2-5, with D unresolved. The CDR3 sequence is 13 residues long. Per germline, CDR1 SGHAT and CDR2 FQNNGV. Deletions cut 2 bases from V and 5 bases from J, with 9 bases between. The CDR3 sequence is CASSLLALETQYF. CDR3 DNA sequence: TGTGCCAGCAGCTTATTGGCCCTGGAGACCCAGTACTTC. Filled out from reference TRBV11-2 and TRBJ2-5, the complete variable domain reads EAGVAQSPRYKIIEKRQSVAFWCNPISGHATLYWYQQILGQGPKLLIQFQNNGVVDDSQLPKDRFSAERLKGVDSTLKIQPAKLEDSAVYLCASSLLALETQYFGPGTRLLVL.

The rearrangement links TRBV9 to TRBJ2-1; 7 nucleotides match TRBD1. Germline lookup yields CDR1 SGDLS and CDR2 YYNGEE. CDR3 size: 17 residues. V lost 1 base, J lost 5 bases, and 12 bases stayed unmatched. In DNA, the CDR3 is TGTGCCAGCAGCGTACCCCGGACAGGCATGCTTAACAATGAGCAGTTCTTC. It specifies CASSVPRTGMLNNEQFF.

The genes are TRBV6-4 and TRBJ2-3; D remains ambiguous. V was pared by 6 bases and J by 0 bases, with 7 bases between. The CDR3 totals 13 residues. The germline gives CDR1 MRHNA, CDR2 SNTAGT. This CDR3 reads CASSLSSTDTQYF. The CDR3 DNA reads as TGTGCCAGCAGCCTCTCTAGCACAGATACGCAGTATTTT.

The rearrangement links TRBV9 to TRBJ1-5; the D is unclear. Germline CDR1 reads SGDLS; CDR2 reads YYNGEE. This CDR3 comprises 13 residues. V lost 4 bases, J lost 3 bases, and 8 bases lay in between. The CDR3 sequence is CASSPAPNQPQHF. Here the CDR3 DNA reads TGTGCCAGCAGCCCTGCTCCCAATCAGCCCCAGCATTTT. Looking up the rest from reference TRBV9 and TRBJ1-5 gives the full variable domain: DSGVTQTPKHLITATGQRVTLRCSPRSGDLSVYWYQQSLDQGLQFLIQYYNGEERAKGNILERFSAQQFPDLHSELNLSSLELGDSALYFCASSPAPNQPQHFGDGTRLSIL.

The V gene is TRBV6-6, the J gene TRBJ2-5; no reliable D call. Germline CDR1 is MNHNY and CDR2 is SVGAGI (reference sequence). There are 13 residues in the CDR3. V was pared by 5 bases and J by 4 bases, with 11 bases between. CDR3 DNA: TGTGCCAGCAGTCTAAGACTTGGAGAGACCCAGTACTTC. Its translation: CASSLRLGETQYF.

This sequence joins TRBV11-3 and TRBJ1-1, with a possible D match to TRBD1 (6 bases). The CDR3 has 14 residues. V gave up 1 base and J gave up 1 base, with 7 bases separating them. The V gene's germline CDR1 is SGHNT and CDR2 YENEEA. The chain's CDR3 is CASSLGGQNTEAFF. The CDR3 DNA reads TGTGCCAGCAGCTTAGGGGGACAGAACACTGAAGCTTTCTTT.

The J gene is TRBJ2-1, the V gene TRBV19; D might be TRBD2 (5 bases). The CDR3 consists of 15 residues. The germline V and J ends were trimmed by 4 bases and 3 bases, with 13 bases remaining between them. In germline, CDR1 is LNHDA, CDR2 SQIVND (reference sequence). The CDR3 DNA reads TGTGCCAGTAGTACCCCGCAGCGGAACTACAATGAGCAGTTCTTC. This encodes CASSTPQRNYNEQFF.

The chain recombines TRBV11-3 with TRBJ2-1; D is perhaps TRBD1 (5 bases). With 8 bases removed from V and 9 bases from J, the gap between germline ends came to 14 bases. The CDR3 is 12 residues long. Per the germline V gene, CDR1 is SGHNT and CDR2 is YENEEA. CDR3 DNA: TGTGCCAGCTCACCGCAGGGTGGTGAGCAGTTCTTC. This codes for CASSPQGGEQFF.

The table lists this clone with a count of one. This chain links TRBV9 with TRBJ2-5, with D uncertain. Trimming took off 3 bases at V and 5 bases at J, with 17 bases between the two ends. Per the germline V gene, CDR1 is SGDLS and CDR2 is YYNGEE. There are 15 residues in the CDR3. CDR3 coding DNA: TGTGCCAGCAGCGAGAGGTCGGAGCCTCTGGAGACCCAGTACTTC. This translates into CASSERSEPLETQYF.

This chain uses TRBV6-1 with TRBJ2-3; D call uncertain. The CDR3 consists of 14 residues. Germline CDR1 reads MNHNS; CDR2 reads SASEGT. V was clipped by 2 bases and J by 4 bases, with 10 bases between them. The CDR3 protein is CASSENPGADTQYF. The CDR3 DNA is TGTGCCAGCAGTGAAAACCCTGGGGCAGATACGCAGTATTTT.

V is TRBV7-2 and J is TRBJ1-5, with D possibly matching TRBD1 (5 bases). CDR3 length: 18 residues. Germline CDR1 is SGHTA and CDR2 is FQGNSA. Between the trimmed V and J ends, which lost 5 bases and 5 bases, there was a span of 25 bases. The CDR3: CASSPRIGSRQGDQPQHF. CDR3 sequence (DNA): TGTGCCAGCAGCCCCCGAATCGGTTCTAGGCAGGGTGATCAGCCCCAGCATTTT. Looking up the rest from reference TRBV7-2 and TRBJ1-5 gives the full variable domain: GAGVSQSPSNKVTEKGKDVELRCDPISGHTALYWYRQSLGQGLEFLIYFQGNSAPDKSGLPSDRFSAERTGGSVSTLTIQRTQQEDSAVYLCASSPRIGSRQGDQPQHFGDGTRLSIL.

The chain combines TRBV2 with TRBJ1-6, with 7 bases identical to TRBD1. This CDR3 contains 15 residues. V shed 8 bases, J shed 3 bases, and the junction held 7 bases outside the gene matches. Germline V gene sequence: CDR1 SNHLY, CDR2 FYNNEI. CDR3 coding DNA: TGTGCCAGCGGCGCCGGGACAGACTATAATTCACCCCTCCACTTT. Translation gives CASGAGTDYNSPLHF.

The rearrangement links TRBV11-2 to TRBJ2-1, with D possibly being TRBD2 (5 bases). The CDR3 covers 12 residues. The V gene's germline CDR1 is SGHAT and CDR2 FQNNGV. V lost 0 bases and J 12 bases, leaving 9 bases between the germline ends. CDR3 sequence: CASSLEAGLQFF. In nucleotides, the CDR3 is TGTGCCAGCAGCTTAGAGGCAGGACTGCAGTTCTTC.

This chain joins TRBV7-8 and TRBJ1-2; D is undetermined. The CDR3 extends over 14 amino acids. Trimming left V 1 base short and J 3 bases short, with 9 bases between. Germline-derived CDR1 and CDR2 are SGHVS and FQNEAQ. Written as DNA, the CDR3 is TGTGCCAGCAGCTTAGGGGCAGCACACTATGGCTACACCTTC. Protein: CASSLGAAHYGYTF.

The J gene is TRBJ2-3, the V gene TRBV5-1; TRBD1 matches at 9 bases. From germline, CDR1 is SGHRS and CDR2 YFSETQ. V was clipped by 4 bases and J by 3 bases; unmatched bases: 3. There are 14 residues in the CDR3. CDR3 sequence (DNA): TGCGCCAGCAGCCCCGGGACAGGGACAGATACGCAGTATTTT. Residues: CASSPGTGTDTQYF.

The rearrangement joins TRBV28 to TRBJ1-2; 8 nucleotides agree with TRBD1. The CDR3 extends over 15 amino acids. V was pared by 3 bases and J by 8 bases, with 11 bases of the junction left unmatched. Germline-derived CDR1 and CDR2 are MDHEN and SYDVKM. The chain's CDR3 is CASSFEDRVTLGYTF. Written as DNA, the CDR3 is TGTGCCAGCAGTTTTGAGGACAGGGTAACCTTAGGCTACACCTTC.

This clone turned up a few times. The J gene is TRBJ1-6, the V gene TRBV2; D call uncertain. The V gene lost 4 bases and the J gene lost 4 bases, with 11 bases spanning the gap. CDR3 length equals 15 residues. Germline CDR1 SNHLY, CDR2 FYNNEI. Written as DNA, the CDR3 is TGTGCCAGCAGTGGAAGGTCACTTTATAATTCACCCCTCCACTTT. As protein: CASSGRSLYNSPLHF.

This clone showed up just once. This sequence joins TRBV30 and TRBJ2-4; 12 bases align to TRBD2. The CDR3 has 17 residues. From germline, CDR1 is GTSNPN and CDR2 SVGIG (reference sequence). The J segment lost 3 bases and the V segment lost 4 bases, leaving 10 bases of the junction unmatched. CDR3 in amino acids: CAWKVASGGAGKNIQYF. The DNA for the CDR3 is TGTGCCTGGAAAGTGGCTAGCGGGGGGGCTGGCAAAAACATTCAGTACTTC.